The clone carrying this T cell receptor beta chain was seen a handful of times. This sample was included in a study of shared clonotypes between healthy human individuals. The V segment lost 0 bases and the J segment 6 bases; nucleotides outside the gene matches: 6. CDR1 and CDR2 (germline): SGHRS, YFSETQ. CDR3 length equals 16 residues. Libraries were prepared by immunoSEQ multiplex PCR; TCRdb keeps only in-frame clonotypes and omits some of them. Of some 1,100,000 clones in the sample, about 80% were seen once. The clonotype was recovered from a man aged 18 to 29 in good health. Some clones in this sample may be carry-over from other donors' samples. The chain couples TRBV5-1 to TRBJ1-1; 12 bases are a match to TRBD1. Material: memory CD4+ T cells from PBMCs. Subset noted: CD45RA-negative fraction. This CDR3 reads CASSLEMGQGAPEAFF. Here the CDR3 DNA reads TGCGCCAGCAGCTTGGAAATGGGACAGGGGGCCCCTGAAGCTTTCTTT.